Below, 24 T cell receptor beta chains from the same sample are listed, as sequenced in a study. In TCRdb, the 5' RACE reads were re-called with MiXCR into one record per CDR3 protein. Found here are about 60,000 distinct CDR3 sequences, approximately 29% of them singletons; the top ten hold around 2.5%. The sequenced sample was tumor-infiltrating naive CD4+ T cells sorted from the breast tumor. As to subset: naive CD4+ T cells, CD4+CD45RA+CD25-. The receptor source for this set is a female donor with breast cancer.

This clonotype has a handful of counts. The chain uses TRBV5-1 and TRBJ2-2, with a possible D match to TRBD1 (6 bases). V dropped 3 bases and J dropped 1 base, with 7 bases sitting between them. The germline gives CDR1 SGHRS, CDR2 YFSETQ. The CDR3 is 14 amino acids. The CDR3 region is CASSSTGNTGELFF. DNA of the CDR3: TGCGCCAGCAGCTCGACAGGGAACACCGGGGAGCTGTTTTTT.

V usage is TRBV29-1 and J usage is TRBJ1-2, with D unclear. Trimming pared 8 bases from V and 8 bases from J, leaving 15 bases between. The CDR3 consists of 11 residues. Germline V lookup: CDR1 SQVTM, CDR2 ANQGSEA. The CDR3 DNA is TGCAGCTCGGTCACCTCAGGCGGCTACACCTTC. Translating it yields CSSVTSGGYTF.

With regard to this clonotype: The junction shows a germline mismatch at one end, possibly a read error. The gene calls are TRBV4-1 and TRBJ1-1, with D possibly matching TRBD1 (6 bases). Per the germline V gene, CDR1 is MGHRA and CDR2 is YSYEKL. The CDR3 extends over 15 amino acids. The CDR3 DNA is TGCGCCGGCAGCACACTACGGGTACAGGGTGGGGCGGCTTTCTTT. Its protein is CAGSTLRVQGGAAFF.

The chain links TRBV5-4 to TRBJ1-2; 8 bases map to TRBD1. The V gene end was trimmed by 4 bases and the J gene end by 1 base; junction bases not matched to a gene: 6. The CDR3 is 15 amino acids. The germline gives CDR1 SGHNT, CDR2 YYREEE (reference sequence). CDR3 loop: CASSPPDRVNYGYTF. The CDR3 bases are TGTGCCAGCAGCCCCCCGGACAGGGTTAACTATGGCTACACCTTC.

The chain is built from TRBV20-1 and TRBJ2-7; D is unclear. The CDR3 length is 13 residues. Germline V gives CDR1 DFQATT, CDR2 SNEGSKA (reference sequence). The V end lost 3 bases, the J end lost 0 bases, and 9 bases lay between the germline ends. CDR3 bases: TGCAGTGCTAGGCCCTCTGGCTCCTACGAGCAGTACTTC. Translation: CSARPSGSYEQYF.

This clonotype occurred many times. V and J are TRBV5-1 and TRBJ2-1; perhaps D is TRBD1 or TRBD2 (5 bases each). CDR1 and CDR2 from the germline V gene are SGHRS and YFSETQ. Trimming took 5 bases from V and 0 from J, leaving 12 bases between them. The CDR3 consists of 15 residues. The CDR3 DNA follows: TGCGCCAGCAGGTGGGACGTCCCCTCCTACAATGAGCAGTTCTTC. Translating gives CASRWDVPSYNEQFF.

This chain links TRBV4-1 with TRBJ2-1, with TRBD2 identical over 8 bases. After removal of 1 base from V and 8 bases from J, the junction contained 7 bases not matched to a gene. The CDR3 is made up of 15 amino acids. Germline values: CDR1 MGHRA, CDR2 YSYEKL. The CDR3 region is CASSQAGTSLHEQFF. In DNA, the CDR3 is TGCGCCAGCAGCCAAGCCGGGACTAGTCTCCATGAGCAGTTCTTC.

This clonotype was seen only a few times. V gene TRBV20-1 combines with J gene TRBJ1-2, with D perhaps TRBD1 (5 bases). The CDR3 loop spans 14 amino acids. Per the germline V gene, CDR1 is DFQATT and CDR2 is SNEGSKA (reference sequence). V was pared by 1 base and J by 0 bases, with 9 bases between. CDR3 coding DNA: TGCAGTGCTAGAGTTCGGGGGACTAACTATGGCTACACCTTC. Its protein is CSARVRGTNYGYTF.

This clonotype was counted ten times or more. The V and J genes are TRBV6-6 and TRBJ1-4; D remains unclear. Germline V gene data show CDR1 as MNHNY and CDR2 as SVGAGI (reference sequence). The CDR3 spans 11 residues. Trimming removed 4 bases from V and 7 bases from J, with 4 bases in between. CDR3 sequence reads: CASSFGEKLFF. CDR3 DNA: TGTGCCAGCAGTTTTGGTGAAAAACTGTTTTTT.

This clonotype has a handful of counts. The J gene is TRBJ2-5, the V gene TRBV9; unclear D gene. The germline CDR1 and CDR2 sequences are SGDLS and YYNGEE. The CDR3 has 13 residues. V lost 0 bases to trimming and J lost 1 base, with 4 bases between them. CDR3 residues: CASSVEAQETQYF. The DNA of the CDR3 is TGTGCCAGCAGCGTAGAGGCCCAAGAGACCCAGTACTTC.

This clonotype was seen a handful of times. The chain employs TRBV7-2 and TRBJ2-1; 11 nucleotides align to TRBD2. The CDR3 is 17 residues long. The V gene's germline CDR1 is SGHTA and CDR2 FQGNSA. V trimming: 6 bases; J trimming: 5 bases; junction bases outside the gene matches: 12. This CDR3 reads CASSLGWLAGGNNEQFF. The CDR3, as DNA: TGTGCCAGCAGTCTGGGGTGGCTAGCGGGGGGAAACAATGAGCAGTTCTTC.

This clonotype occurred a few times. The junction does not match germline at one end; this may be a read error. This chain joins TRBV4-2 and TRBJ2-7, with 7 bases lining up with TRBD2. CDR3 length equals 16 residues. Germline values: CDR1 LGHNA, CDR2 YNFKEQ. The CDR3 region is CASGQDVASGFYEQYF. The CDR3 DNA reads TGTGCCAGCGGCCAAGATGTGGCTAGCGGCTTCTACGAGCAGTACTTC.

The chain employs TRBV20-1 and TRBJ2-2, with TRBD1 matching over 7 bases. J was trimmed by 2 bases and V by 3 bases; bases with no gene match: 6. The CDR3 consists of 15 residues. The V gene's germline CDR1 is DFQATT and CDR2 SNEGSKA (reference sequence). CDR3 residues: CSARPGQQNTGELFF. As DNA, the CDR3 is TGCAGTGCTAGGCCGGGACAGCAAAACACCGGGGAGCTGTTTTTT.

The chain has TRBV6-1 and TRBJ1-1; D perhaps matches TRBD1 (6 bases). CDR1 MNHNS and CDR2 SASEGT come from the germline V gene. CDR3 length equals 11 residues. V lost 10 bases, J lost 10 bases, and 16 bases lay in between. The CDR3 reads CANLDGTRAFF. In DNA, the CDR3 is TGTGCCAACCTTGATGGGACACGAGCTTTCTTT.

At least ten counts were recorded for this clonotype. CDR3 amino acids: CASSQVDTTGELFF. The CDR3 DNA reads as TGTGCCAGCAGCCAAGTGGACACCACCGGGGAGCTGTTTTTT. The chain employs TRBV4-2 and TRBJ2-2; weak D call: TRBD1 (5 bases). The CDR3 has 14 amino acids. CDR1 LGHNA and CDR2 YNFKEQ come from the germline V gene. Trimming pared 1 base from V and 4 bases from J, leaving 7 bases between.

CDR3 in amino acids: CASRRLATSSYNEQFF. The DNA of the CDR3 is TGTGCCAGCAGACGACTAGCCACGTCCTCCTACAATGAGCAGTTCTTC. The chain links TRBV2 to TRBJ2-1, with 7 bases identical to TRBD2. CDR3 size: 16 residues. Germline CDR1 reads SNHLY; CDR2 reads FYNNEI. V shed 6 bases and J 0 bases; nucleotides not matched to a gene: 8.

The CDR3 sequence is CSARARFGYNEQFF. The CDR3 DNA reads as TGCAGTGCTCGGGCTAGATTCGGCTACAATGAGCAGTTCTTC. This chain connects TRBV20-1 to TRBJ2-1; D remains ambiguous. Per germline, CDR1 DFQATT and CDR2 SNEGSKA (reference sequence). V gave up 5 bases and J gave up 3 bases, with 14 bases separating them. The CDR3 is 14 residues long.

This clonotype was counted between two and nine times. The CDR3 region is CSVEEGGMGKLFF. DNA of the CDR3: TGCAGCGTTGAAGAGGGGGGAATGGGAAAACTGTTTTTT. The chain joins TRBV29-1 to TRBJ1-4, with a possible D match to TRBD1 (5 bases). Germline lookup yields CDR1 SQVTM and CDR2 ANQGSEA. Deletions cut 0 bases from V and 10 bases from J, with 12 bases between. The length of the CDR3 is 13 residues.

The chain has TRBV5-1 and TRBJ2-5, with no clear D. The CDR3 has 14 amino acids. The V gene lost 1 base and the J gene lost 0 bases, with 7 bases spanning the gap. From germline, CDR1 is SGHRS and CDR2 YFSETQ. The CDR3 reads CASSLMADQETQYF. The CDR3 DNA is TGCGCCAGCAGCTTGATGGCAGACCAAGAGACCCAGTACTTC.

The chain recombines TRBV5-1 with TRBJ2-1; TRBD2 agrees at 7 bases. Per the germline V gene, CDR1 is SGHRS and CDR2 is YFSETQ. The V segment lost 4 bases and the J segment 7 bases; nucleotides outside the gene matches: 11. The CDR3 spans 15 residues. The chain's CDR3 is CASSPSGEKINEQFF. The DNA of the CDR3 is TGCGCCAGCAGCCCTAGCGGAGAGAAGATAAATGAGCAGTTCTTC.

In this sample, this clonotype turned up once. The CDR3 nucleotides are TGTGCCACCCAGGGACAGGGTCCCCACGAGCAGTACTTC. Translated, it gives CATQGQGPHEQYF. The gene calls are TRBV24-1 and TRBJ2-7, with 9 nucleotides matching TRBD1. CDR1 and CDR2 (germline): KGHDR, SFDVKD. This CDR3 has 13 amino acids. After removal of 9 bases from V and 5 bases from J, the junction contained 7 bases not matched to a gene.

This clonotype was counted only a few times. The V and J genes are TRBV9 and TRBJ2-2, with TRBD1 matching over 8 bases. Germline V gene lookup returns CDR1 SGDLS and CDR2 YYNGEE. This CDR3 region has 15 residues. With V trimmed by 3 bases and J by 1 base, 2 bases remained unmatched. CDR3 sequence (DNA): TGTGCCAGCAGCGCCGGGACAGGGAACACCGGGGAGCTGTTTTTT. This codes for CASSAGTGNTGELFF.

The gene calls are TRBV7-3 and TRBJ1-1; the match to TRBD1 covers 8 bases. V dropped 2 bases and J dropped 4; count of bases not matched to a gene: 9. Germline values: CDR1 SGHTA, CDR2 FQGTGA. The CDR3 is made up of 16 amino acids. CDR3 nucleotides: TGTGCCAGCAGCTTATACCCGGGACAGGAGGCCACTGAAGCTTTCTTT. It specifies CASSLYPGQEATEAFF.

This clonotype was found many times. CDR3 DNA sequence: TGTGCCAGCAGCCCCCGGGGGGGGCTAGCCAAAAACATTCAGTACTTC. It codes for CASSPRGGLAKNIQYF. The chain has TRBV7-2 and TRBJ2-4, with 8 nucleotides matching TRBD2. Unmatched junction bases numbered 6, after V lost 5 bases and J lost 0 bases. This CDR3 has 16 residues. Germline V gene data show CDR1 as SGHTA and CDR2 as FQGNSA.